This paragraph reports one T cell receptor beta chain. The identical CDR3 is also encoded by other nucleotide sequences in the sample. Sequencing was performed with immunoSEQ multiplex PCR; in TCRdb, only in-frame clones are kept and a portion is missing. The table records fewer than 200,000 clones, 70% to 90% of them present only once. V shed 5 bases, J shed 0 bases, and the junction held 1 base outside the gene matches. Germline CDR1 and CDR2: SGHTA and FQGTGA. This CDR3 comprises 14 residues. This sample was included in a study of blood T cell repertoires in COVID-19. As for the study in general: The United States, Italy and Spain were the sources of the acute and convalescent COVID-19 samples. PBMCs, B-cell-depleted T cells, or T cells provided the cDNA or gDNA that made up the material.

V usage is TRBV7-3 and J usage is TRBJ2-3, with TRBD2 matching 8 bases. The source is a man between 60 and 75 years old with active or convalescent COVID-19. Sequencing input: peripheral blood. This CDR3 is CASSPGGSTDTQYF. CDR3 bases: TGTGCCAGCAGCCCGGGAGGGAGCACAGATACGCAGTATTTT.